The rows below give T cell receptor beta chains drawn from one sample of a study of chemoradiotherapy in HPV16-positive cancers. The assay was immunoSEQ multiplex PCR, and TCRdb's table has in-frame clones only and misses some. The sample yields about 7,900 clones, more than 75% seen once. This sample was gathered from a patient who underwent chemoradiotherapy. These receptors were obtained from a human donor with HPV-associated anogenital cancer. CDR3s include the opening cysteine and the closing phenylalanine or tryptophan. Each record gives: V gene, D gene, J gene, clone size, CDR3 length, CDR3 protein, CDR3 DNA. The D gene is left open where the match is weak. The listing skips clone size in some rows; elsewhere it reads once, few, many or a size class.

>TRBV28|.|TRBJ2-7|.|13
CTVESPPGNEQYF
TGTACCGTTGAGAGCCCACCTGGGAACGAGCAGTACTTC
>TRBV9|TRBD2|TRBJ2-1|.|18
CASSVAYAGGSSYNEQFF
TGTGCCAGCAGCGTAGCCTACGCCGGCGGGAGCTCCTACAATGAGCAGTTCTTC
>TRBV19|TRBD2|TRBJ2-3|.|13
CASGTSGTDTQYF
TGTGCCAGCGGGACTAGCGGCACAGATACGCAGTATTTT
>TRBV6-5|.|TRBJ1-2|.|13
CASSANIVTQGSF
TGTGCCAGCAGCGCAAACATCGTTACACAGGGTAGCTTC
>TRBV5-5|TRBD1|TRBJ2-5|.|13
CASSKGTEETQYF
TGTGCCAGCAGCAAAGGGACAGAAGAGACCCAGTACTTC
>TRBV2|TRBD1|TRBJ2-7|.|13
CASIGDRGYEQYF
TGTGCCAGCATAGGGGACAGGGGCTACGAGCAGTACTTC
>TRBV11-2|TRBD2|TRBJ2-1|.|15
CASTLVEGGLTEQFF
TGTGCCAGCACCCTAGTAGAGGGAGGGCTAACTGAGCAGTTCTTC
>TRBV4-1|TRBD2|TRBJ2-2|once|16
CASSQESGANTGELFF
TGCGCCAGCAGCCAAGAAAGCGGGGCGAACACCGGGGAGCTGTTTTTT
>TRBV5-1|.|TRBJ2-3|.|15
CASSLALASTDTQYF
TGCGCCAGCAGCTTGGCCCTAGCGAGCACAGATACGCAGTATTTT
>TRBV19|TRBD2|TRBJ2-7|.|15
CASSPGGGRADEQYF
TGTGCCAGTAGTCCCGGGGGCGGGAGGGCCGACGAGCAGTACTTC
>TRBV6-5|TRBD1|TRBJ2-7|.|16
CASSYTGTGGSYEQYF
TGTGCCAGCAGTTACACCGGGACAGGGGGCTCCTACGAGCAGTACTTC
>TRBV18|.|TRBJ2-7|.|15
CASSRTAPPVGEQYF
TGTGCCAGCTCACGAACCGCTCCCCCCGTAGGCGAGCAGTACTTC
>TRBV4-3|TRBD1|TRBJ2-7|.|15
CASSPDRGLSYEQYF
TGCGCCAGCAGCCCGGACAGGGGGCTTTCCTACGAGCAGTACTTC
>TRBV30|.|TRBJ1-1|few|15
CAWSWTVGGSTEAFF
TGTGCCTGGAGTTGGACAGTGGGGGGGTCCACTGAAGCTTTCTTT
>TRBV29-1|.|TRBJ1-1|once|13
CSVGGGMNTEAFF
TGCAGCGTTGGAGGGGGGATGAACACTGAAGCTTTCTTT
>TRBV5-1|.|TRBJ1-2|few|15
CASSSSPGIKYGYTF
TGCGCCAGCAGCTCCTCCCCAGGGATTAAGTATGGCTACACCTTC
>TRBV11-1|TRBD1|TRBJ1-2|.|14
CASSAGTGRRGYTF
TGTGCCAGCAGCGCGGGGACAGGAAGACGAGGCTACACCTTC
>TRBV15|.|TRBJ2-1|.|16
CATSAMPRISYNEQFF
TGTGCCACCAGCGCCATGCCTCGGATCTCCTACAATGAGCAGTTCTTC
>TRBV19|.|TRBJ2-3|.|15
CASSIPGPSTDTQYF
TGTGCCAGTAGTATCCCCGGCCCTAGCACAGATACGCAGTATTTT
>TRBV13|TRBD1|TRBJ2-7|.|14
CASSPRTGSYEQYF
TGTGCCAGCAGCCCGAGGACAGGGTCCTACGAGCAGTACTTC
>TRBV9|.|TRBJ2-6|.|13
CASSVSGANVLTF
TGTGCCAGCAGCGTCTCTGGGGCCAACGTCCTGACTTTC
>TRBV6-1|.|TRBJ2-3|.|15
CASSVRALGTDTQYF
TGTGCCAGCAGTGTGCGGGCCCTGGGCACAGATACGCAGTATTTT
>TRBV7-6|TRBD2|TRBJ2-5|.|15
CASSLGGRAGETQYF
TGTGCCAGCAGCTTAGGTGGGAGGGCCGGGGAGACCCAGTACTTC
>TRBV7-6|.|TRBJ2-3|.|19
CASSLSGLPREADTDTQYF
TGTGCCAGCAGCTTATCCGGACTCCCGAGGGAGGCCGACACAGATACGCAGTATTTT
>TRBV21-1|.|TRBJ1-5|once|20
CASSKGSKWDPPRSNQPQHF
TGTGCCAGCAGCAAAGGCTCAAAATGGGACCCACCACGGAGCAATCAGCCCCAGCATTTT
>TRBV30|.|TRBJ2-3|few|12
CALQGSTDTQYF
TGTGCCCTACAGGGAAGCACAGATACGCAGTATTTT
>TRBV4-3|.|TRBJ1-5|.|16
CASSQEIGEGNQPQHF
TGCGCCAGCAGCCAGGAAATCGGGGAGGGGAATCAGCCCCAGCATTTT
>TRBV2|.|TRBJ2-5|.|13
CASSDDSQETQYF
TGTGCCAGCAGTGACGACAGCCAAGAGACCCAGTACTTC
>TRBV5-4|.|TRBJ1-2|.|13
CASSLGGGDGYTF
TGTGCCAGCAGCTTGGGAGGCGGGGATGGCTACACCTTC
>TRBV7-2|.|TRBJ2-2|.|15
CASSSKRAGTGELFF
TGTGCCAGCAGCTCAAAAAGAGCGGGCACCGGGGAGCTGTTTTTT
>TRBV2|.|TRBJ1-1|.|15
CASSDPAAVSTEAFF
TGTGCCAGCAGTGACCCGGCGGCGGTCTCCACTGAAGCTTTCTTT
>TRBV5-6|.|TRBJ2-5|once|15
CASSLTGRGQETQYF
TGTGCCAGCAGCTTGACCGGTAGGGGGCAAGAGACCCAGTACTTC
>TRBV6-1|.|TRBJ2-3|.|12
CASSVGADTQYF
TGTGCCAGCAGTGTCGGGGCAGATACGCAGTATTTT
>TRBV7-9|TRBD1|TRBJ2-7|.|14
CASSLGTGEYEQYF
TGTGCCAGCAGCTTAGGGACAGGAGAGTACGAGCAGTACTTC
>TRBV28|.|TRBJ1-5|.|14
CASRFGYSNQPQHF
TGTGCCAGCAGGTTCGGTTATAGCAATCAGCCCCAGCATTTT
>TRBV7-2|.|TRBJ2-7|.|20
CASSLALITGGGGAVYEQYF
TGTGCCAGCAGCTTAGCGCTGATAACAGGGGGGGGAGGAGCGGTCTACGAGCAGTACTTC
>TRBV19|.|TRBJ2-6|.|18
CASKRSRATSSGANVLTF
TGTGCCAGTAAGAGATCTCGGGCCACGAGCTCTGGGGCCAACGTCCTGACTTTC
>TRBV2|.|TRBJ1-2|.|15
CASSEAIQGVYGYTF
TGTGCCAGCAGTGAAGCGATACAGGGTGTCTATGGCTACACCTTC
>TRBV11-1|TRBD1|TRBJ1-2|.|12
CASSSNRGGYTF
TGTGCCAGCAGCTCTAACAGGGGGGGCTACACCTTC
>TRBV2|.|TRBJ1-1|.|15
CASRPGDQPNTEAFF
TGTGCCAGCCGCCCGGGAGACCAACCGAACACTGAAGCTTTCTTT
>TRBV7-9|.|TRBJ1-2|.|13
CASSLAGDYGYTF
TGTGCCAGCAGCTTAGCAGGGGACTATGGCTACACCTTC
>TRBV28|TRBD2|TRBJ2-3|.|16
CASSPSLAGGTDTQYF
TGTGCCAGCAGCCCCTCACTAGCGGGAGGGACAGATACGCAGTATTTT
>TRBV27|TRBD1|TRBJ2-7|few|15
CASSEGQGNSYEQYF
TGTGCCAGCAGCGAGGGACAGGGGAACTCCTACGAGCAGTACTTC
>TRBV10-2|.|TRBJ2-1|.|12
CASVRSYNEQFF
TGCGCCAGTGTACGCAGTTACAATGAGCAGTTCTTC
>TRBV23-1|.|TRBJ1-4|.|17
CASSQSARECTNEKLFF
TGCGCCAGCAGTCAATCCGCCCGGGAATGCACTAATGAAAAACTGTTTTTT